This T cell receptor (beta chain) is from a study of cytomegalovirus exposure and HLA in healthy donors. Per germline, CDR1 LNHDA and CDR2 SQIVND (reference sequence). V was clipped by 8 bases and J by 6 bases; unmatched bases: 5. This CDR3 has 13 amino acids. Primers included in the PCR were 60 Vbeta and 13 Jbeta primers. Clones were read by immunoSEQ multiplex PCR, and TCRdb kept only the in-frame ones, dropping some. Of about 98,000 clones listed, about three quarters are singletons. V usage is TRBV19 and J usage is TRBJ1-4; 8 bases are shared with TRBD1. The sequencing sample was made of PBMCs. The sequence came from a man aged 35-49 years in good health and CMV-seronegative. CDR3 bases: TGTGCCAGTCGGACAGGGAAAGATGAAAAACTGTTTTTT. This encodes CASRTGKDEKLFF.